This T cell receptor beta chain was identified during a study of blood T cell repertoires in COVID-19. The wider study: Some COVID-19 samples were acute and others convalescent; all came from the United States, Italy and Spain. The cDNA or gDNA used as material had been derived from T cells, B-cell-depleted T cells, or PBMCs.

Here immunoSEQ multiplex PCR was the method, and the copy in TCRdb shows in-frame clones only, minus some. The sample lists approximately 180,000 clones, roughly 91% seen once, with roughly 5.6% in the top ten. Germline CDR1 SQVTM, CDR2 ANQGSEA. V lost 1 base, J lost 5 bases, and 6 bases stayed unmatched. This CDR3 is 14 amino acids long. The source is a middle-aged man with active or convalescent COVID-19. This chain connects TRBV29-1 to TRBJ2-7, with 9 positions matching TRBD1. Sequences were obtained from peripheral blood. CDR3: CSVEGGQGFNEQYF. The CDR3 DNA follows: TGCAGCGTTGAAGGGGGACAGGGATTCAACGAGCAGTACTTC.